A selection of T cell receptor beta chains follows, all from one sample in a study of cytomegalovirus exposure and HLA in healthy donors. Libraries were prepared by immunoSEQ multiplex PCR; TCRdb keeps only in-frame clonotypes and omits some of them. Among 95,000 to 150,000 clones listed, 50% to 80% were seen once. The sequencing input was PBMCs. These receptors all come from a woman aged 40 to 50 in good health and CMV-seropositive. CDR3s include the opening cysteine and the closing phenylalanine or tryptophan. A D gene is named only where the DNA matches it firmly. Rows may omit the clone size; those that give it use once, few, many or a size class.

V gene	J gene	clone size	D gene	CDR3 protein	CDR3 DNA
TRBV6-1	TRBJ1-5	once	.	CASSPGTAERPQHF	TGTGCCAGCAGTCCGGGGACTGCCGAGCGGCCCCAGCATTTT
TRBV5-6	TRBJ2-7	.	.	CASSLGHEQYF	TGTGCCAGCAGCTTGGGACACGAGCAGTACTTC
TRBV2	TRBJ1-2	.	.	CASSDLGQTSYGYTF	TGTGCCAGCAGTGATTTGGGCCAGACAAGCTATGGCTACACCTTC
TRBV7-6	TRBJ2-7	.	TRBD1	CASSLGQGTEQYF	TGTGCCAGCAGCTTAGGACAGGGGACCGAGCAGTACTTC
TRBV11-2	TRBJ2-7	.	.	CASRLTTSYEQYF	TGTGCCAGCAGACTAACCACCTCCTACGAGCAGTACTTC
TRBV7-2	TRBJ2-3	.	.	CASSHFRRDTQYF	TGTGCCAGCAGCCACTTCAGGAGGGATACGCAGTATTTT
TRBV6-5	TRBJ1-1	.	.	CASSWAPNTEAFF	TGTGCCAGCAGTTGGGCACCGAACACTGAAGCTTTCTTT
TRBV7-2	TRBJ2-7	.	TRBD2	CASTTKQLAGSSYEQYF	TGTGCCAGCACCACTAAGCAACTAGCGGGGAGCTCCTACGAGCAGTACTTC
TRBV30	TRBJ2-4	.	.	CAWSVLGGGPKNIQYF	TGTGCCTGGAGTGTACTCGGCGGGGGCCCCAAAAACATTCAGTACTTC
TRBV6-5	TRBJ2-7	.	.	CASSYSQGPGYEQYF	TGTGCCAGCAGTTACTCACAGGGACCGGGGTACGAGCAGTACTTC
TRBV14	TRBJ1-1	.	TRBD1	CASSHLTGAAEEAFF	TGTGCCAGCAGCCACTTAACAGGGGCCGCCGAGGAAGCTTTCTTT